This T cell receptor (beta chain) was sequenced during a study of Graves' ophthalmopathy and Graves' hyperthyroidism. There are many counts of this clonotype. Amplifying from RNA transcripts, the study obtained TCR beta CDR3 regions. RT-PCR in the first round used HTBI primers; a second-round multiplex PCR followed. TCRdb used MiXCR to reprocess the multiplex PCR reads, holding one entry per CDR3 protein. The sample records about 420,000 distinct CDR3 sequences, 20% to 25% being singletons. Germline CDR1 is LNHDA and CDR2 is SQIVND (reference sequence). The junction had 12 bases not matched to a gene; V was cut back by 6 bases and J by 2 bases. This CDR3 spans 18 amino acids. Hyperthyroidism is called stable when no ophthalmopathy develops within 18 months of follow-up.

The TCR was taken from a woman between 18 and 30 years old with stable Graves' hyperthyroidism. This rearrangement joins TRBV19 to TRBJ1-5; TRBD1 agrees at 11 bases. The material sequenced was peripheral blood. For the CDR3, the DNA is TGTGCCAGTAGGACCCGGGACAGGGGGTTTAGTGGCAATCAGCCCCAGCATTTT. This sequence encodes CASRTRDRGFSGNQPQHF.